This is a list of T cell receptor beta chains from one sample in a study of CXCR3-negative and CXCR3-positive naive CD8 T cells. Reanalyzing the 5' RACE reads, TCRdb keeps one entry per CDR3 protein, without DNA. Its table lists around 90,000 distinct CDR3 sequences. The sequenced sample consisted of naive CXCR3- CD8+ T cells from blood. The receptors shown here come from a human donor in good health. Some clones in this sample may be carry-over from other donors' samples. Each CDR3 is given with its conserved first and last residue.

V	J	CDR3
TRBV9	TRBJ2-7	CASSVSGGSSYEQYF
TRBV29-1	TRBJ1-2	CSVVSESGGYTF
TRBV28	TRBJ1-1	CASSFSFPGTGEFRDTEAFF
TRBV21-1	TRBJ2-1	CASSKRGDRDRRTYNEQFF
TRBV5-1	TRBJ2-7	CASSPGTVAYEQYF
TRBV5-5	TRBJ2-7	CASSAGLADYEQYF
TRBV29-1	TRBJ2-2	CSVGLGGELFF
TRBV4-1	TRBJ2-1	CASSQGPGLAGEEQFF
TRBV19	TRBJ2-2	CASSPSGGPDTGELFF
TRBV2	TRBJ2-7	CASTQGGTSQGLSYEQYF
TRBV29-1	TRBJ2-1	CSVEPGQGYLSSYNEQFF
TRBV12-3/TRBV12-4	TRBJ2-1	CASVRSGLNNEQFF
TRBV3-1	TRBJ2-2	CASSLLAGGPNTGKLFF
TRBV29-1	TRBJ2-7	CSVEDGGGEQYF
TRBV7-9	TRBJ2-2	CASSLALRGRGIRNTGELFF
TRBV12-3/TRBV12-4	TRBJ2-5	CASSLGLAGQYF
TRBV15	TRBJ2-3	CATSRVGTPGTDTQYF
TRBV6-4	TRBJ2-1	CASSDSMAFQQFF
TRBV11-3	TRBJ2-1	CASSLGGFGEQFF
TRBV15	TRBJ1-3	CATSRDFGFSGNTIYF
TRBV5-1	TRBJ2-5	CASSSYQRGGETQYF
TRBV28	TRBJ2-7	CASSLWFGGTETTSSYEQYF